Each of the 7 T cell receptor beta chains below was sequenced from the same sample in a study of blood T cell repertoires in COVID-19. Sequenced by immunoSEQ multiplex PCR; TCRdb stores in-frame clones only, minus some. The table records 150,000 to 160,000 clones, around three quarters of them present only once. The sample taken for sequencing was peripheral blood. The source of these receptors is a man older than 75 with acute or convalescent COVID-19.

The rearrangement uses TRBV5-4 and TRBJ1-1; tentative D call: TRBD1 (6 bases). The V end lost 0 bases, the J end lost 8 bases, and 8 bases lay between the germline ends. The CDR3 sequence is 12 residues long. CDR1 is SGHNT, CDR2 YYREEE, per germline (reference sequence). The CDR3 sequence: CASSLDRVEAFF. Written as DNA, the CDR3 is TGTGCCAGCAGCTTGGACAGGGTAGAAGCTTTCTTT.

V is TRBV7-3 and J is TRBJ2-2, with a possible D match to TRBD1 (5 bases). The CDR3 is made up of 16 amino acids. Per germline, CDR1 SGHTA and CDR2 FQGTGA. V lost 7 bases to trimming and J lost 0 bases, with 15 bases between them. The CDR3 loop reads CASKPGSTANTGELFF. Written as DNA, the CDR3 is TGTGCCAGCAAGCCAGGGTCGACCGCGAACACCGGGGAGCTGTTTTTT.

The chain recombines TRBV28 with TRBJ1-3; D call uncertain. In germline, CDR1 is MDHEN, CDR2 SYDVKM. CDR3 length equals 12 residues. Between the trimmed V and J ends, which lost 4 bases and 5 bases, there was a span of 6 bases. In DNA, the CDR3 is TGTGCCAGCAGTTCACAGAGAAACACCATATATTTT. Its translation is CASSSQRNTIYF.

The rearrangement links TRBV7-9 to TRBJ1-2; tentatively, D is TRBD1 (5 bases). Between the trimmed V and J ends, which lost 1 base and 6 bases, there was a span of 12 bases. CDR1 is SEHNR and CDR2 is FQNEAQ in the germline V gene (reference sequence). CDR3 length: 14 residues. The CDR3 nucleotides read TGTGCCAGCAGCTTAGAGGCAGGGCGGAATGGCTACACCTTC. It translates to CASSLEAGRNGYTF. Combining the CDR3 with reference TRBV7-9 and TRBJ1-2 gives the whole variable domain DTGVSQNPRHKITKRGQNVTFRCDPISEHNRLYWYRQTLGQGPEFLTYFQNEAQLEKSRLLSDRFSAERPKGSFSTLEIQRTEQGDSAMYLCASSLEAGRNGYTFGSGTRLTVV.

The rearrangement joins TRBV5-6 to TRBJ2-3, with 7 bases fitting TRBD2. This CDR3 contains 17 residues. Unmatched junction bases numbered 13, after V lost 6 bases and J lost 0 bases. Germline V gene data show CDR1 as SGHDT and CDR2 as YYEEEE. This CDR3 reads CASTRTLGGTSTDTQYF. The CDR3 coding sequence is TGTGCCAGCACCAGAACCCTGGGGGGGACTAGCACAGATACGCAGTATTTT.

J is TRBJ2-3 and V is TRBV5-1, with TRBD1 as a possible D gene (6 bases). CDR1 SGHRS and CDR2 YFSETQ come from the germline V gene. The CDR3 totals 14 residues. Trimming removed 5 bases from V and 1 base from J, with 11 bases in between. The chain's CDR3 is CASRGAGGTDTQYF. DNA for the CDR3: TGCGCCAGCAGGGGGGCAGGGGGCACAGATACGCAGTATTTT.

The genes are TRBV5-4 and TRBJ2-3; D remains ambiguous. Trimming removed 4 bases at V and 0 bases at J, with 12 bases between. Germline-derived CDR1 and CDR2 are SGHNT and YYREEE (reference sequence). The CDR3 totals 15 residues. The CDR3 nucleotides are TGTGCCAGCAGCCCAGCGCCGCCTAGCACAGATACGCAGTATTTT. As protein: CASSPAPPSTDTQYF.